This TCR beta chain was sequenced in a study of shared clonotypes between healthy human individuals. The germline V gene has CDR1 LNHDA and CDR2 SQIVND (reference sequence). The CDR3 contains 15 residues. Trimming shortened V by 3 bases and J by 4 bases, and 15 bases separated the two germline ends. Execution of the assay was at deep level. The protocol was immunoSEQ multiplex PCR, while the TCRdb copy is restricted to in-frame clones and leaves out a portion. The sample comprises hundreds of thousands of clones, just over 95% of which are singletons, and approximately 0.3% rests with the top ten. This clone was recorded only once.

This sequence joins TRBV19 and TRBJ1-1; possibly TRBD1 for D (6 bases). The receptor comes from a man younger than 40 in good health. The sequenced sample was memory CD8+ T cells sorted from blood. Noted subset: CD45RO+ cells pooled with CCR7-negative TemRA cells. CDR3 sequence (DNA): TGTGCCAGTAGTATGGCCCCCAGGGGAAGCACTGAAGCTTTCTTT. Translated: CASSMAPRGSTEAFF.